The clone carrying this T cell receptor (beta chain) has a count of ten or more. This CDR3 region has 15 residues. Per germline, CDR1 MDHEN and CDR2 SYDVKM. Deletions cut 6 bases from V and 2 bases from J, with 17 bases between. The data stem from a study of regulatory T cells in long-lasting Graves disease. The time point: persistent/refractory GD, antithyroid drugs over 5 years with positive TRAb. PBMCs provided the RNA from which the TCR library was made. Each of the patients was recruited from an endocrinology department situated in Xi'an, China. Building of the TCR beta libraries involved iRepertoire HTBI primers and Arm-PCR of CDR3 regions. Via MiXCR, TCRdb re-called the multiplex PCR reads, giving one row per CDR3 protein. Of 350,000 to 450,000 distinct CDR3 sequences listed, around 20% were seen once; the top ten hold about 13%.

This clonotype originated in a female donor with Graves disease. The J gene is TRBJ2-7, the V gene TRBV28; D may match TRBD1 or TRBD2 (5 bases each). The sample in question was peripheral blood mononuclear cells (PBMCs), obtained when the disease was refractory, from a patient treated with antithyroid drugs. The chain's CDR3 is CASSSPGTGPYEQYF. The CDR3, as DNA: TGTGCCAGCAGCTCCCCAGGGACGGGTCCCTACGAGCAGTACTTC.